The 27 T cell receptor beta chains below all came from one sample that was sequenced in a study of blood T cell repertoires in COVID-19 (dated by TCRdb to 2018 to 2021). The library was obtained by the immunoSEQ multiplex PCR assay. As stored in TCRdb, this immuneACCESS dataset retains in-frame rearrangements with V and J assigned. A fraction of the clones does not appear; measured against another copy, unresolved V genes explain less than half of the discrepancy, and the remainder lacks a known reason. The sample table contains tens of thousands of clones; only one count was recorded for 87% of them. The ten most abundant clones make up 2% to 2.5% of the sample. Sequencing was carried out using peripheral blood. The source is a woman older than 75 with COVID-19, enrolled during active disease.

V usage is TRBV10-3 and J usage is TRBJ2-7, with D tentatively TRBD1 (5 bases). Between the trimmed V and J ends, which lost 4 bases and 1 base, there was a span of 5 bases. Germline V gives CDR1 ENHRY, CDR2 SYGVKD. The CDR3 sequence is 12 residues long. The CDR3 loop reads CAISGQSYEQYF. CDR3 nucleotides: TGTGCCATCAGTGGACAGTCCTACGAGCAGTACTTC.

Only a few counts were recorded for this clone. The rearrangement joins TRBV18 to TRBJ1-2; unclear D gene. From germline, CDR1 is KGHSH and CDR2 LQKENI. With 2 bases removed from V and 9 bases from J, the gap between germline ends came to 13 bases. The CDR3 length is 13 residues. The CDR3: CASSPGFEARYTF. CDR3 nucleotide sequence: TGTGCCAGCTCACCAGGTTTTGAGGCTCGCTACACCTTC.

The rearrangement uses TRBV19 and TRBJ1-6; D not certain. V lost 1 base to trimming and J lost 7 bases, with 5 bases between them. The CDR3 has 13 residues. Germline assignment: CDR1 LNHDA and CDR2 SQIVND (reference sequence). The CDR3 DNA follows: TGTGCCAGTAGTATAGTGCGGAATTCACCCCTCCACTTT. Its protein product is CASSIVRNSPLHF.

This chain links TRBV9 with TRBJ1-4; D gene unclear. Germline values: CDR1 SGDLS, CDR2 YYNGEE. The CDR3 has 14 amino acids. The V end was cut by 1 base, the J end by 5 bases, with 9 bases between. CDR3 residues: CASSVSSLNEKLFF. The CDR3 DNA follows: TGTGCCAGCAGCGTATCCAGTTTAAATGAAAAACTGTTTTTT. Together with reference TRBV9 and TRBJ1-4, the CDR3 gives the full variable domain: DSGVTQTPKHLITATGQRVTLRCSPRSGDLSVYWYQQSLDQGLQFLIQYYNGEERAKGNILERFSAQQFPDLHSELNLSSLELGDSALYFCASSVSSLNEKLFFGSGTQLSVL.

This chain uses TRBV2 with TRBJ2-1, with D perhaps TRBD1 (5 bases). V gave up 4 bases and J gave up 6 bases, with 19 bases separating them. From germline, CDR1 is SNHLY and CDR2 FYNNEI. The CDR3 has 16 residues. CDR3 DNA: TGTGCCAGCAGTGTTTTCAGGGCTCGACGCCGCAATGAGCAGTTCTTC. Amino acid sequence: CASSVFRARRRNEQFF.

The chain uses TRBV21-1 and TRBJ2-2; the listed D gene, TRBD1, was not tested against the DNA. TRBV21-1 is flagged as a pseudogene. The length of the CDR3 is 13 residues. The CDR3 loop is CASLTGEAGELFF. DNA for the CDR3: TGTGCCTCCCTGACAGGGGAGGCCGGGGAGCTGTTTTTT.

The gene calls are TRBV5-1 and TRBJ2-7; D is uncertain. Trimming took 0 bases from V and 0 from J, leaving 7 bases between them. Germline lookup yields CDR1 SGHRS and CDR2 YFSETQ. The CDR3 is made up of 14 amino acids. In DNA, the CDR3 is TGCGCCAGCAGCTTGGTGCCAGACTCCTACGAGCAGTACTTC. This translates into CASSLVPDSYEQYF.

This chain connects TRBV13 to TRBJ2-1; D possibly corresponds to TRBD2 (6 bases). V was trimmed by 4 bases and J by 6 bases, leaving 16 bases between them. The length of the CDR3 is 15 residues. Germline CDR1 PRHDT, CDR2 FYEKMQ (reference sequence). The CDR3 DNA reads TGTGCCAGCAGCTCCCCCCCGTTTAGCGGCAATGAGCAGTTCTTC. Amino acids: CASSSPPFSGNEQFF.

The chain recombines TRBV19 with TRBJ2-7, with 10 bases fitting TRBD2. In germline, CDR1 is LNHDA, CDR2 SQIVND (reference sequence). The CDR3 runs 14 residues. The CDR3 DNA sequence: TGTGCAAGCCAGGCTAGCGGGAGCAACTACGAGCAGTACTTC. Its protein is CASQASGSNYEQYF.

The chain employs TRBV24-1 and TRBJ2-3, with TRBD2 as a possible D gene (6 bases). The germline CDR1 and CDR2 sequences are KGHDR and SFDVKD. V was clipped by 2 bases and J by 6 bases, with 8 bases between them. This CDR3 is 13 amino acids long. CDR3 DNA: TGTGCCACCAGTGATTCTGGGGGGGATACGCAGTATTTT. Residues: CATSDSGGDTQYF.

V usage is TRBV5-1 and J usage is TRBJ2-7; D might be TRBD2 (6 bases). Germline V lookup: CDR1 SGHRS, CDR2 YFSETQ. Trimming took off 4 bases at V and 0 bases at J, with 17 bases between the two ends. This CDR3 has 16 amino acids. The CDR3 loop reads CASSPSLALSSYEQYF. For the CDR3, the DNA is TGCGCCAGCAGCCCCTCCCTAGCGCTAAGCTCCTACGAGCAGTACTTC.

The V call is TRBV7-9, the J call TRBJ1-5; a weak D match, TRBD1 (5 bases). V was pared by 1 base and J by 13 bases, with 26 bases between. CDR3 length: 17 residues. In germline, CDR1 is SEHNR, CDR2 FQNEAQ (reference sequence). The CDR3 DNA follows: TGTGCCAGCAGCTTAGGGCGGAGTGAACGGGGGTCGGGTCCTCAGCATTTT. It is translated as CASSLGRSERGSGPQHF.

The V gene is TRBV6-2 or TRBV6-3, the J gene TRBJ2-1, with D possibly matching TRBD1 (6 bases). The CDR3 is 16 amino acids. Germline assignment: CDR1 MNHEY and CDR2 SVGEGT. Deletions cut 5 bases from V and 6 bases from J, with 20 bases between. The CDR3 DNA follows: TGTGCCAGCAGTAACGGCCCGGGACAAGGGTCCAATGAGCAGTTCTTC. Translation gives CASSNGPGQGSNEQFF.

The chain combines TRBV7-6 with TRBJ1-5; D gene uncertain. The germline V gene has CDR1 SGHVS and CDR2 FNYEAQ. Trimming left V 5 bases short and J 3 bases short, with 20 bases between. The CDR3 is made up of 17 amino acids. CDR3 protein: CASSPAPHGWNNQPQHF. The CDR3 DNA reads TGTGCCAGCAGCCCCGCCCCGCACGGGTGGAACAATCAGCCCCAGCATTTT.

This chain uses TRBV7-3 with TRBJ1-1; possibly TRBD1 for D (5 bases). V was shortened by 6 bases and J by 6 bases, with 11 bases between the two germline ends. Germline CDR1 and CDR2: SGHTA and FQGTGA. The CDR3 has 12 residues. The chain's CDR3 is CASSRPGAEAFF. The CDR3 nucleotides are TGTGCCAGCAGTCGACCGGGGGCTGAAGCTTTCTTT.

The chain combines TRBV27 with TRBJ1-1; 8 bases match TRBD1. The CDR3 consists of 15 residues. The germline V gene has CDR1 MNHEY and CDR2 SMNVEV (reference sequence). The V and J ends lost 0 bases and 4 bases, in that order; junction bases with no gene match: 4. CDR3: CASSLSRTGITEAFF. CDR3 coding DNA: TGTGCCAGCAGTTTATCCAGGACAGGGATCACTGAAGCTTTCTTT.

The rearrangement joins TRBV11-2 to TRBJ2-2, with D perhaps matching TRBD2 (6 bases). The V end was cut by 5 bases, the J end by 6 bases, with 13 bases between. The length of the CDR3 is 14 residues. Germline V gene sequence: CDR1 SGHAT, CDR2 FQNNGV. In nucleotides, the CDR3 is TGTGCCAGCAGCCCATCGTGGGGGGCCGGGGAGCTGTTTTTT. It is translated as CASSPSWGAGELFF. Together with reference TRBV11-2 and TRBJ2-2, the CDR3 gives the full variable domain: EAGVAQSPRYKIIEKRQSVAFWCNPISGHATLYWYQQILGQGPKLLIQFQNNGVVDDSQLPKDRFSAERLKGVDSTLKIQPAKLEDSAVYLCASSPSWGAGELFFGEGSRLTVL.

This chain links TRBV28 with TRBJ1-5, with a tentative D call TRBD1 (5 bases). The CDR3 covers 15 residues. The V end lost 3 bases, the J end lost 2 bases, and 11 bases lay between the germline ends. The germline V gene encodes CDR1 MDHEN and CDR2 SYDVKM. This CDR3 is CASSFGGARNQPQHF. CDR3 sequence (DNA): TGTGCCAGCAGTTTTGGAGGGGCGCGCAATCAGCCCCAGCATTTT.

The V gene is TRBV14, the J gene TRBJ1-1; the D gene is possibly TRBD1 (5 bases). Germline loops: CDR1 SGHDN, CDR2 FVKESK. This CDR3 is 13 amino acids long. V lost 1 base and J lost 10, with 13 bases in between. The CDR3 nucleotides read TGTGCCAGCAGCCAAGCCACTTTGGGGGGAGCTTTCTTT. It specifies CASSQATLGGAFF.

The chain links TRBV5-1 to TRBJ1-4; possible D gene TRBD1, 5 bases. This CDR3 has 15 residues. From germline, CDR1 is SGHRS and CDR2 YFSETQ. Trimming shortened V by 2 bases and J by 3 bases, and 11 bases separated the two germline ends. The CDR3 loop reads CASSFSGLANEKLFF. The DNA of the CDR3 is TGCGCCAGCAGCTTCTCAGGGCTTGCTAATGAAAAACTGTTTTTT.

The rearrangement links TRBV7-2 to TRBJ2-2; possible D gene TRBD2, 6 bases. Per germline, CDR1 SGHTA and CDR2 FQGNSA. V was pared by 5 bases and J by 6 bases, with 13 bases between. The CDR3 is made up of 14 amino acids. Here the CDR3 reads CASSPGLGAGELFF. The CDR3, as DNA: TGTGCCAGCAGCCCGGGACTGGGCGCCGGGGAGCTGTTTTTT.

The count of this clone is one. This CDR3 is CASSLYREVYEQYF. CDR3 nucleotide sequence: TGTGCCAGCAGCTTGTACAGGGAAGTCTACGAGCAGTACTTC. This chain connects TRBV5-5 to TRBJ2-7; weak D call: TRBD1 (6 bases). Between the trimmed V and J ends, which lost 1 base and 3 bases, there was a span of 11 bases. This CDR3 has 14 amino acids. Per the germline V gene, CDR1 is SGHKS and CDR2 is YYEKEE (reference sequence). The full variable domain, in which reference TRBV5-5 and TRBJ2-7 provide the parts outside the CDR3, is DAGVTQSPTHLIKTRGQQVTLRCSPISGHKSVSWYQQVLGQGPQFIFQYYEKEERGRGNFPDRFSARQFPNYSSELNVNALLLGDSALYLCASSLYREVYEQYFGPGTRLTVT.

This chain uses TRBV24-1 with TRBJ1-3; D might be TRBD1 (5 bases). Germline V gene lookup returns CDR1 KGHDR and CDR2 SFDVKD. There are 15 residues in the CDR3. The V gene lost 3 bases and the J gene lost 4 bases, with 12 bases spanning the gap. The CDR3 DNA is TGTGCCACCAGTGATCCCAGGGTGGCGGGAAACACCATATATTTT. Translation: CATSDPRVAGNTIYF.

The chain uses TRBV28 and TRBJ2-2; 10 bases agree with TRBD1. The trim removed 6 bases at V and 6 bases at J, leaving 7 bases unmatched. The CDR3 runs to 15 residues. Germline CDR1 reads MDHEN; CDR2 reads SYDVKM. CDR3 sequence: CASRSTGQGAGELFF. The DNA for the CDR3 is TGTGCCAGCAGGTCTACCGGACAGGGGGCCGGGGAGCTGTTTTTT.

The chain is built from TRBV19 and TRBJ1-5, with D uncertain. V lost 9 bases and J 4 bases, leaving 16 bases between the germline ends. The CDR3 has 14 residues. Germline V CDR1 and CDR2: LNHDA, SQIVND (reference sequence). The CDR3 reads CASMQRIGNQPQHF. The CDR3 region has the DNA TGTGCCAGCATGCAGAGAATCGGGAATCAGCCCCAGCATTTT.

The V gene is TRBV24-1, the J gene TRBJ2-1; 11 bases match TRBD1. V lost 3 bases to trimming and J lost 6 bases; unmatched junction nucleotides: 3. Germline CDR1 reads KGHDR; CDR2 reads SFDVKD. CDR3 length: 15 amino acids. The CDR3 nucleotides read TGTGCCACCAGTGATCCGGGACAGGGGGGCAATGAGCAGTTCTTC. Its translation is CATSDPGQGGNEQFF.

This rearrangement joins TRBV7-8 to TRBJ2-2, with a possible D match to TRBD1 (6 bases). The V end lost 11 bases, the J end lost 6 bases, and 19 bases lay between the germline ends. CDR3 length: 14 residues. From germline, CDR1 is SGHVS and CDR2 FQNEAQ. CDR3 loop: CASGATFRPGELFF. The CDR3 bases are TGTGCCTCAGGGGCTACCTTCAGACCCGGGGAGCTGTTTTTT.